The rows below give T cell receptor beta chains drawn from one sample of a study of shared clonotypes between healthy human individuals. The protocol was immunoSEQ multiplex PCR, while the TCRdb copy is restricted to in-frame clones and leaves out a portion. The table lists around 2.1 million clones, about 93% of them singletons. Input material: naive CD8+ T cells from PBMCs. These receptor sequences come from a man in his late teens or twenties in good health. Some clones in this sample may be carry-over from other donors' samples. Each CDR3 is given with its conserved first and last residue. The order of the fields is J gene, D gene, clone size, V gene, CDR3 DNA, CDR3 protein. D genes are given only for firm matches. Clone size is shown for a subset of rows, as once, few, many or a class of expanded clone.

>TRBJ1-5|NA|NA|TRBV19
TGTGCCAGTACTCCATATAGCAATCAGCCCCAGCATTTT
CASTPYSNQPQHF
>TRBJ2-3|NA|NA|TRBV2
TGTGCCAGCATAGCTGGTACGCAGTATTTT
CASIAGTQYF
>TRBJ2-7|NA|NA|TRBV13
TGTGCCAGCAGCTTATCGGCAGGGCGAGACGAGCAGTACTTC
CASSLSAGRDEQYF
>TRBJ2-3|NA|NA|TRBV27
TGTGCCAGCAGTTTATCGACGACAGATACGCAGTATTTT
CASSLSTTDTQYF
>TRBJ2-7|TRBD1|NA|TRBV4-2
TGTGCCAGCAGCCAAATCCCTTTCGGGACAGTCGGCTCCGAGCAGTACTTC
CASSQIPFGTVGSEQYF
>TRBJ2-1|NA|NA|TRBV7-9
TGTGCCAGCAGCCTGGAGGCCTATGAGCAGTTCTTC
CASSLEAYEQFF
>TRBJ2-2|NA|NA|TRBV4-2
TGTGCCAGCAGCCCCGGTCGAGCGGAAAGAACCGGGGAGCTGTTTTTT
CASSPGRAERTGELFF
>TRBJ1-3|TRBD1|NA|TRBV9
TGTGCCAGCAGCGTTGTTGGGGGACAGCCGAGCTCTGGAAACACCATATATTTT
CASSVVGGQPSSGNTIYF
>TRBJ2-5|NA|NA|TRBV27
TGTGCCAGCAGTTTATCTTGGGGTATAGGAGAGACCCAGTACTTC
CASSLSWGIGETQYF
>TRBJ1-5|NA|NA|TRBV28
TGTGCCAGCACTTCCCGGGACGGCTTAAAGCCCCAGCATTTT
CASTSRDGLKPQHF
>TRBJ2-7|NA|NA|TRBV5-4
TGTGCCAGCAGTGGCCCCCTAGCCCCCGAGCAGTACTTC
CASSGPLAPEQYF
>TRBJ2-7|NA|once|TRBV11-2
TGTGCCAGCAGCTCACAGCCCCTAACTAGCCGCATCCTCTACGAGCAGTACTTC
CASSSQPLTSRILYEQYF
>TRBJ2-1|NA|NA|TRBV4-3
TGCGCCAGCACCCCCGGGCTAGCCTCATACAATGAGCAGTTCTTC
CASTPGLASYNEQFF
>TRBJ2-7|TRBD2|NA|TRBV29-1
TGCAGCGGGATACTAGCGGGAGCCTACGAGCAGTACTTC
CSGILAGAYEQYF
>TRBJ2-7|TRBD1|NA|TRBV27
TGTGCCAGCAGTTTGTGGACAGGGGCCCACGAGCAGTACTTC
CASSLWTGAHEQYF
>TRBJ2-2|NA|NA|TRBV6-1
TGTGCCAGCAGTGAACTTAACTCCGGGGAGCTGTTTTTT
CASSELNSGELFF
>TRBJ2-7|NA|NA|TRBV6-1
TGTGCCAGCAGTAACCCGGGTCCTTCCTACGAGCAGTACTTC
CASSNPGPSYEQYF
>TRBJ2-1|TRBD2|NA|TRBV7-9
TGTGCCAGCAGCGCTAAAGCGGGAGGGCCCCACAATGAGCAGTTCTTC
CASSAKAGGPHNEQFF
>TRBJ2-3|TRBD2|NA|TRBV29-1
TGCAGCGTTGAAGGGCTAGCGGATTCTAGCACAGATACGCAGTATTTT
CSVEGLADSSTDTQYF
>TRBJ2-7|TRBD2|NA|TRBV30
TGTGCCTGGGATCACGGGGGGTCCTACGAGCAGTACTTC
CAWDHGGSYEQYF
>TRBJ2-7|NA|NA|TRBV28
TGTGCCAGCAGTTTGCCAGCCTCCTACGAGCAGTACTTC
CASSLPASYEQYF
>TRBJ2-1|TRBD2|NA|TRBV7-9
TGTGCCAGCAGCTTTAGCGGGAGTCTTGGCAATGAGCAGTTCTTC
CASSFSGSLGNEQFF
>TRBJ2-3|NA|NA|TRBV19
TGTGCCAGTAGTCTACGATTCCTGCCGGATACGCAGTATTTT
CASSLRFLPDTQYF
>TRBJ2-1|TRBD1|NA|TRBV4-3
TGCGCCAGCAGCTTCTTCGTAGGGGGCCGTGGCCAAGTTGGCGACAATGAGCAGTTCTTC
CASSFFVGGRGQVGDNEQFF
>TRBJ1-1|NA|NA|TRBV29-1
TGCAGCGTTGAAGTGGCAGTAACTGAAGCTTTCTTT
CSVEVAVTEAFF
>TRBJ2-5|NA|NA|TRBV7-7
TGTGCCAGCAGCCCGAGGCCCGGAGAGACCCAGTACTTC
CASSPRPGETQYF
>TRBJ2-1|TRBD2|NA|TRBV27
TGTGCCAGCAAGCCACTAGCGGGGTCCTACAATGAGCAGTTCTTC
CASKPLAGSYNEQFF